Following are 24 T cell receptor beta chains from one sample sequenced in a study of control samples from healthy donors and cancer patients. Profiling relied on immunoSEQ multiplex PCR, and the TCRdb table lists in-frame clones only, not all of them. Among approximately 100,000 clones listed, about 89% were seen once. Material for sequencing was blood. These receptors were taken from a man aged 25 to 40 in good health.

V is TRBV24-1 and J is TRBJ1-2, with TRBD1 identical over 8 bases. V gave up 2 bases and J gave up 0 bases; unmatched junction bases: 7. Germline loops: CDR1 KGHDR, CDR2 SFDVKD. The CDR3 runs 17 residues. Here the CDR3 DNA reads TGTGCCACCAGTGATTCGACAGGGGCGGCAGCTAACTATGGCTACACCTTC. This translates into CATSDSTGAAANYGYTF.

V and J are TRBV19 and TRBJ2-5; TRBD2 might be the D (6 bases). There are 16 residues in the CDR3. With 7 bases removed from V and 0 bases from J, the gap between germline ends came to 18 bases. CDR1 is LNHDA and CDR2 is SQIVND in the germline V gene (reference sequence). The DNA for the CDR3 is TGTGCCAGTAAGCCTAGCGCTTATTCGTACCAAGAGACCCAGTACTTC. It codes for CASKPSAYSYQETQYF.

V gene TRBV7-9 combines with J gene TRBJ2-2, with 8 nucleotides matching TRBD2. After removal of 4 bases from V and 4 bases from J, the junction contained 5 bases not matched to a gene. The length of the CDR3 is 15 residues. Germline V gene lookup returns CDR1 SEHNR and CDR2 FQNEAQ (reference sequence). The CDR3 sequence is CASSSGGGTTGELFF. The DNA of the CDR3 is TGTGCCAGCAGCTCCGGGGGGGGGACCACCGGGGAGCTGTTTTTT.

This chain connects TRBV7-2 to TRBJ2-7, with TRBD2 matching 13 bases. CDR3 length: 16 amino acids. V was clipped by 3 bases and J by 4 bases; unmatched bases: 6. Germline V gives CDR1 SGHTA, CDR2 FQGNSA. The CDR3 sequence is CASSFRTSGSRYEQYF. The CDR3 coding sequence is TGTGCCAGCAGCTTCCGGACTAGCGGGAGTCGGTACGAGCAGTACTTC.

V gene TRBV7-2 combines with J gene TRBJ2-3; D remains unclear. Germline V gene data show CDR1 as SGHTA and CDR2 as FQGNSA. CDR3 length: 12 amino acids. The V gene lost 1 base and the J gene lost 3 bases, with 2 bases spanning the gap. CDR3 coding DNA: TGTGCCAGCAGCTTAGGGACAGATACGCAGTATTTT. Amino acid sequence: CASSLGTDTQYF. Based on the CDR3 plus reference TRBV7-2 and TRBJ2-3, the full variable domain is GAGVSQSPSNKVTEKGKDVELRCDPISGHTALYWYRQSLGQGLEFLIYFQGNSAPDKSGLPSDRFSAERTGGSVSTLTIQRTQQEDSAVYLCASSLGTDTQYFGPGTRLTVL.

The chain uses TRBV6-5 and TRBJ2-1; a weak D match, TRBD2 (6 bases). V was shortened by 7 bases and J by 7 bases, with 17 bases between the two germline ends. The CDR3 spans 14 residues. Germline values: CDR1 MNHEY, CDR2 SVGAGI. CDR3 region: CASTGGNYGNEQFF. As DNA, the CDR3 is TGTGCCAGCACCGGGGGTAACTACGGGAATGAGCAGTTCTTC.

This chain uses TRBV20-1 with TRBJ2-7, with 7 bases lining up with TRBD1. V dropped 3 bases and J dropped 4; count of bases not matched to a gene: 12. Germline V gene lookup returns CDR1 DFQATT and CDR2 SNEGSKA (reference sequence). This CDR3 region has 15 residues. The CDR3 DNA is TGCAGTGCTAGTAGAAGTGGACAGGTGTTATACGAGCAGTACGTC. This sequence encodes CSASRSGQVLYEQYV.

The chain joins TRBV4-1 to TRBJ1-1; D may be TRBD1 (5 bases). Germline V gives CDR1 MGHRA, CDR2 YSYEKL. This CDR3 region has 15 residues. V lost 0 bases and J lost 3, with 11 bases in between. CDR3 in DNA: TGCGCCAGCAGCCAAGATGGGGGGGTGGACACTGAAGCTTTCTTT. Amino acid sequence: CASSQDGGVDTEAFF.

The V gene is TRBV7-9, the J gene TRBJ2-3; 7 bases are shared with TRBD2. The CDR3 covers 18 residues. In germline, CDR1 is SEHNR, CDR2 FQNEAQ (reference sequence). The V and J ends lost 6 bases and 0 bases, in that order; junction bases with no gene match: 15. In nucleotides, the CDR3 is TGTGCCAGCAGTCCACCGCGCGGGAGCACAACTAGCACAGATACGCAGTATTTT. It yields the protein CASSPPRGSTTSTDTQYF.

The chain has TRBV6-2 or TRBV6-3 and TRBJ2-3; the match to TRBD2 covers 14 bases. Unmatched junction bases numbered 5, after V lost 6 bases and J lost 3 bases. The CDR3 spans 16 residues. Germline loops: CDR1 MNHEY, CDR2 SVGEGT. The CDR3 region is CASSRRLAGGTDTQYF. CDR3 DNA: TGTGCCAGCAGCCGCCGACTAGCGGGAGGGACAGATACGCAGTATTTT.

The chain recombines TRBV7-8 with TRBJ2-1; 13 bases agree with TRBD2. This CDR3 has 16 amino acids. Germline CDR1 is SGHVS and CDR2 is FQNEAQ. V lost 7 bases to trimming and J lost 4 bases; unmatched junction nucleotides: 7. The CDR3 DNA follows: TGTGCCAGCACGCTATGGGGACTAGCGGGATACAATGAGCAGTTCTTC. Amino acid sequence: CASTLWGLAGYNEQFF. Full variable domain (missing parts from reference TRBV7-8 and TRBJ2-1): GAGVSQSPRYKVAKRGQDVALRCDPISGHVSLFWYQQALGQGPEFLTYFQNEAQLDKSGLPSDRFFAERPEGSVSTLKIQRTQQEDSAVYLCASTLWGLAGYNEQFFGPGTRLTVL.

The chain recombines TRBV18 with TRBJ2-2; D is uncertain. Per germline, CDR1 KGHSH and CDR2 LQKENI. V lost 3 bases to trimming and J lost 4 bases, with 6 bases between them. The CDR3 loop spans 13 amino acids. CDR3 sequence: CASSPSSTGELFF. The CDR3 coding sequence is TGTGCCAGCTCACCCTCGAGCACCGGGGAGCTGTTTTTT.

CDR3 in amino acids: CASSLEPGIMNTEAFF. DNA for the CDR3: TGTGCCAGCAGCTTGGAGCCAGGGATCATGAACACTGAAGCTTTCTTT. V gene TRBV5-5 combines with J gene TRBJ1-1; maybe TRBD1 (5 bases). The V end was cut by 0 bases, the J end by 0 bases, with 12 bases between. The CDR3 runs to 16 residues. Per germline, CDR1 SGHKS and CDR2 YYEKEE (reference sequence).

V and J are TRBV27 and TRBJ1-6, with 7 positions matching TRBD1. CDR1 and CDR2 (germline): MNHEY, SMNVEV (reference sequence). V lost 5 bases and J lost 7; bases outside the gene matches: 8. This CDR3 region has 15 residues. This chain's CDR3 is CASSNRQGGNSPLHF. CDR3 nucleotide sequence: TGTGCCAGCAGTAATCGACAGGGAGGGAATTCACCCCTCCACTTT.

In DNA form, the CDR3 reads TGTGCCAACACGCCGATAGGACAGGGGTTCCCCGGGGAGCTGTTTTTT. Translating it yields CANTPIGQGFPGELFF. J is TRBJ2-2 and V is TRBV6-7, with 9 bases matching TRBD1. TRBV6-7 is an ORF, and what it does is uncertain. The CDR3 is 16 residues long. V was pared by 10 bases and J by 6 bases, with 15 bases of the junction left unmatched.

The chain has TRBV6-4 and TRBJ1-1; no reliable D call. This CDR3 is 14 amino acids long. The germline gives CDR1 MRHNA, CDR2 SNTAGT. Trimming stripped 4 bases from V and 2 bases from J, with 11 bases between. DNA of the CDR3: TGTGCCAGCAGTGCGGGTCCTTCCAACACTGAAGCTTTCTTT. Protein: CASSAGPSNTEAFF.

The V and J genes are TRBV14 and TRBJ1-1; no definite D call. V lost 0 bases to trimming and J lost 4 bases, with 6 bases between them. The CDR3 has 13 residues. Germline CDR1 SGHDN, CDR2 FVKESK. The CDR3 protein is CASSQDFSTEAFF. The CDR3 nucleotides read TGTGCCAGCAGCCAAGATTTTTCCACTGAAGCTTTCTTT.

The V call is TRBV4-3, the J call TRBJ2-1, with 7 nucleotides matching TRBD1. The CDR3 spans 14 residues. With 4 bases clipped from V and 4 bases from J, the junction kept 4 bases outside the gene matches. Germline CDR1 and CDR2: LGHNA and YSLEER. CDR3 in amino acids: CASSPSTGYNEQFF. CDR3 sequence (DNA): TGCGCCAGCAGCCCCTCGACAGGGTACAATGAGCAGTTCTTC.

The V gene is TRBV21-1, the J gene TRBJ1-2. TRBV21-1 corresponds to a pseudogene. This CDR3 region has 13 residues. The CDR3 DNA follows: TGTGCCAGCAGTCCCTGGGGGGGAGATGGCTACACCTTC. It translates to CASSPWGGDGYTF.

The V and J genes are TRBV9 and TRBJ2-5; 8 bases agree with TRBD2. The CDR3 totals 15 residues. Germline CDR1 and CDR2: SGDLS and YYNGEE. Trimming at V came to 3 bases and at J to 5 bases, leaving 9 bases not matched to a gene. The CDR3 sequence: CASSAPGGGMETQYF. DNA for the CDR3: TGTGCCAGCAGCGCCCCGGGGGGGGGAATGGAGACCCAGTACTTC. Variable domain in full (rest from reference TRBV9 and TRBJ2-5): DSGVTQTPKHLITATGQRVTLRCSPRSGDLSVYWYQQSLDQGLQFLIQYYNGEERAKGNILERFSAQQFPDLHSELNLSSLELGDSALYFCASSAPGGGMETQYFGPGTRLLVL.

This clone was seen a few times. The chain uses TRBV2 and TRBJ2-1, with 9 positions matching TRBD2. Germline-derived CDR1 and CDR2 are SNHLY and FYNNEI. V gave up 7 bases and J gave up 4 bases; unmatched junction bases: 8. The CDR3 spans 15 residues. The CDR3 spells CASTFPAGGYNEQFF. The DNA of the CDR3 is TGTGCCAGCACCTTTCCCGCGGGGGGGTACAATGAGCAGTTCTTC.

The V gene is TRBV28, the J gene TRBJ2-7; D perhaps matches TRBD1 (6 bases). V gave up 5 bases and J gave up 2 bases, with 13 bases separating them. Germline V gene data show CDR1 as MDHEN and CDR2 as SYDVKM. There are 14 residues in the CDR3. The chain's CDR3 is CASSPRQATYEQYF. CDR3 coding DNA: TGTGCCAGCAGTCCTCGACAGGCTACCTACGAGCAGTACTTC.

The J gene is TRBJ1-2, the V gene TRBV15; D ambiguous. V was cut by 0 bases and J by 2 bases, with 7 bases left in between. The CDR3 consists of 14 residues. Germline V CDR1 and CDR2: LNHNV, YYDKDF (reference sequence). The DNA of the CDR3 is TGTGCCACCAGCAGAGAAAGAGGGAACTATGGCTACACCTTC. Translating gives CATSRERGNYGYTF.

This clone was counted only a few times. The V gene is TRBV15, the J gene TRBJ1-5; possible D gene TRBD1, 5 bases. This CDR3 contains 17 residues. The germline gives CDR1 LNHNV, CDR2 YYDKDF (reference sequence). The V end was cut by 5 bases, the J end by 0 bases, with 17 bases between. The DNA for the CDR3 is TGTGCCACCAGCTCCGGGACTCACACCTATAGCAATCAGCCCCAGCATTTT. It specifies CATSSGTHTYSNQPQHF.